These T cell receptor beta chains were read from a single sample in a study of T cells in Graves' hyperthyroidism and ophthalmopathy. One entry per CDR3 protein results from TCRdb running MiXCR on the multiplex PCR reads. The table records about 610,000 distinct CDR3 sequences, under 15% of them present only once. Sequences were obtained from blood. Receptor source: a woman aged 35 to 49 with Graves' ophthalmopathy. Each CDR3 is given with its conserved first and last residue. The order of the fields is J gene, D gene, CDR3 length, V gene, clone size, CDR3 protein, CDR3 DNA. The D gene is left open where the match is weak. A row's size may be missing; if present it is once, few, many or a size class.

J: TRBJ2-7; D: .; length: 12; V: TRBV7-9; size: many; CDR3: CASSHGPLEQYF; DNA: TGTGCCAGCAGCCACGGGCCCCTCGAGCAGTACTTC
J: TRBJ1-2; D: .; length: 12; V: TRBV7-9; size: many; CDR3: CASSLGPKIYTF; DNA: TGTGCCAGCAGCTTAGGTCCCAAGATCTACACCTTC
J: TRBJ1-3; D: .; length: 15; V: TRBV28; size: many; CDR3: CASSPATGSGNTIYF; DNA: TGTGCCAGCAGTCCCGCGACAGGTTCTGGAAACACCATATATTTT
J: TRBJ2-2; D: TRBD2; length: 16; V: TRBV11-2; size: many; CDR3: CASSLISGRGAGELFF; DNA: TGTGCCAGCAGCTTAATCAGCGGGAGAGGGGCCGGGGAGCTGTTTTTT
J: TRBJ1-5; D: TRBD1; length: 18; V: TRBV18; size: .; CDR3: CASSPFGQGAGGNQPQHF; DNA: TGTGCCAGCTCACCTTTCGGACAGGGGGCTGGTGGCAATCAGCCCCAGCATTTT
J: TRBJ2-7; D: .; length: 13; V: TRBV5-1; size: many; CDR3: CASSLDQGGEQYF; DNA: TGCGCCAGCAGCTTGGACCAGGGCGGCGAGCAGTACTTC
J: TRBJ1-2; D: .; length: 14; V: TRBV6-1; size: many; CDR3: CASSEARVTYGYTF; DNA: TGTGCCAGCAGTGAAGCGCGGGTTACTTATGGCTACACCTTC
J: TRBJ1-1; D: TRBD1; length: 14; V: TRBV28; size: .; CDR3: CASSSRGQGAIPRF; DNA: TGTGCCAGCAGTTCCAGGGGACAGGGGGCTATTCCCAGATTT
J: TRBJ1-1; D: .; length: 15; V: TRBV18; size: .; CDR3: CASSPPGTRNTEAFF; DNA: TGTGCCAGCTCACCACCGGGTACGAGGAACACTGAAGCTTTCTTT
J: TRBJ1-1; D: .; length: 13; V: TRBV7-3; size: many; CDR3: CASSVQVNTEAFF; DNA: TGTGCCAGCAGCGTACAAGTGAACACTGAAGCTTTCTTT
J: TRBJ1-5; D: .; length: 15; V: TRBV6-2/TRBV6-3; size: .; CDR3: CASSWLSNPDQPQHF; DNA: TGTGCCAGCAGTTGGTTATCGAACCCCGATCAGCCCCAGCATTTT
J: TRBJ2-2; D: TRBD2; length: 17; V: TRBV28; size: few; CDR3: CASSTSSGRSNTGELFF; DNA: TGTGCCAGCAGTACGTCTAGCGGGAGGAGCAACACCGGGGAGCTGTTTTTT
J: TRBJ2-7; D: TRBD2; length: 15; V: TRBV12-3/TRBV12-4; size: .; CDR3: CASRDTRDYTYEQYF; DNA: TGTGCCAGCAGAGATACCAGGGACTACACCTACGAGCAGTACTTC
J: TRBJ2-3; D: TRBD1; length: 16; V: TRBV27; size: .; CDR3: CASSLTGTGFPDTQYF; DNA: TGTGCCAGCAGTTTAACCGGGACAGGTTTTCCCGATACGCAGTATTTT
J: TRBJ1-2; D: .; length: 13; V: TRBV18; size: .; CDR3: CASSPEGSHGYTF; DNA: TGTGCCAGCTCACCCGAGGGGTCGCATGGCTACACCTTC
J: TRBJ1-1; D: .; length: 17; V: TRBV19; size: many; CDR3: CASSINIASGAYTEAFF; DNA: TGTGCCAGTAGTATAAATATTGCATCAGGGGCGTACACTGAAGCTTTCTTT
J: TRBJ1-3; D: .; length: 12; V: TRBV30; size: many; CDR3: CAWGTVGNTIYF; DNA: TGTGCCTGGGGGACGGTTGGAAACACCATATATTTT
J: TRBJ2-7; D: .; length: 16; V: TRBV29-1; size: .; CDR3: CSVEDPEGGPPYEQYF; DNA: TGCAGCGTTGAAGATCCAGAGGGGGGTCCACCCTACGAGCAGTACTTC
J: TRBJ1-1; D: .; length: 12; V: TRBV29-1; size: many; CDR3: CSVESQNTEAFF; DNA: TGCAGCGTTGAAAGTCAGAACACTGAAGCTTTCTTT
J: TRBJ2-7; D: .; length: 13; V: TRBV12-3/TRBV12-4; size: .; CDR3: CASSRTDLREQYF; DNA: TGTGCCAGCAGCAGGACAGACCTTAGGGAGCAGTACTTC
J: TRBJ2-4; D: TRBD2; length: 10; V: TRBV19; size: many; CDR3: CASSMREGYF; DNA: TGTGCCAGTAGTATGCGGGAGGGGTACTTC
J: TRBJ1-1; D: .; length: 12; V: TRBV20-1; size: many; CDR3: CSARDQGTEAFF; DNA: TGCAGTGCTAGAGATCAAGGCACTGAAGCTTTCTTT
J: TRBJ2-2; D: .; length: 13; V: TRBV30; size: few; CDR3: CAWGPKYTGELFF; DNA: TGTGCCTGGGGACCTAAGTACACCGGGGAGCTGTTTTTT
J: TRBJ2-7; D: .; length: 13; V: TRBV28; size: many; CDR3: CASSSLASNEQYF; DNA: TGTGCCAGCAGTTCCCTAGCGAGTAACGAGCAGTACTTC
J: TRBJ2-2; D: TRBD2; length: 17; V: TRBV12-3/TRBV12-4; size: few; CDR3: CASSGTSGIANTGELFF; DNA: TGTGCCAGCAGTGGGACTAGCGGGATCGCGAACACCGGGGAGCTGTTTTTT
J: TRBJ2-5; D: TRBD1; length: 14; V: TRBV10-3; size: many; CDR3: CAISDPNRGETQYF; DNA: TGTGCCATCAGTGATCCCAACAGGGGAGAGACCCAGTACTTC
J: TRBJ2-7; D: .; length: 14; V: TRBV5-6; size: many; CDR3: CASSHREHSYEQYF; DNA: TGTGCCAGCAGCCACAGGGAGCACTCCTACGAGCAGTACTTC
J: TRBJ2-5; D: TRBD1; length: 17; V: TRBV24-1; size: many; CDR3: CATSEYLGDRAQETQYF; DNA: TGTGCCACCAGTGAATATTTGGGGGACAGGGCGCAAGAGACCCAGTACTTC
J: TRBJ2-7; D: .; length: 14; V: TRBV3-1; size: .; CDR3: CASSQDEGDPEQYF; DNA: TGTGCCAGCAGCCAAGATGAGGGGGATCCCGAGCAGTACTTC
J: TRBJ1-3; D: .; length: 15; V: TRBV19; size: .; CDR3: CASSILPRSGNTIYF; DNA: TGTGCCAGTAGTATTTTGCCACGCTCTGGAAACACCATATATTTT
J: TRBJ1-1; D: TRBD1; length: 13; V: TRBV20-1; size: many; CDR3: CSAPDRANTEAFF; DNA: TGCAGTGCCCCCGACAGGGCGAACACTGAAGCTTTCTTT
J: TRBJ1-2; D: TRBD1; length: 15; V: TRBV20-1; size: many; CDR3: CSARERTGINYGYTF; DNA: TGCAGTGCTAGAGAAAGGACAGGGATAAACTATGGCTACACCTTC
J: TRBJ2-7; D: .; length: 14; V: TRBV4-1; size: many; CDR3: CASSQETLSYEQYF; DNA: TGCGCCAGCAGCCAAGAGACGCTCTCCTACGAGCAGTACTTC
J: TRBJ2-2; D: .; length: 13; V: TRBV20-1; size: many; CDR3: CSAIGANTGELFF; DNA: TGCAGTGCTATTGGGGCGAACACCGGGGAGCTGTTTTTT
J: TRBJ1-1; D: TRBD1; length: 17; V: TRBV27; size: .; CDR3: CASSLWSGQRVHTEAFF; DNA: TGTGCCAGCAGTTTATGGTCGGGACAGAGAGTTCACACTGAAGCTTTCTTT
J: TRBJ2-5; D: .; length: 13; V: TRBV28; size: many; CDR3: CASSFGGMETQYF; DNA: TGTGCCAGCAGTTTCGGAGGGATGGAGACCCAGTACTTC
J: TRBJ1-2; D: .; length: 12; V: TRBV28; size: many; CDR3: CASSLLGEGYTF; DNA: TGTGCCAGCAGTTTATTGGGCGAGGGCTACACCTTC
J: TRBJ1-1; D: .; length: 13; V: TRBV5-5; size: many; CDR3: CASSVTTGREAFF; DNA: TGTGCCAGCAGCGTAACGACAGGCCGTGAAGCTTTCTTT
J: TRBJ2-6; D: TRBD2; length: 16; V: TRBV6-5; size: many; CDR3: CASSYNGGTGANVLTF; DNA: TGTGCCAGCAGTTATAACGGGGGGACTGGGGCCAACGTCCTGACTTTC
J: TRBJ2-5; D: TRBD2; length: 15; V: TRBV30; size: .; CDR3: CAWSVASGSGETQYF; DNA: TGTGCCTGGAGTGTTGCGAGCGGGAGCGGAGAGACCCAGTACTTC
J: TRBJ1-3; D: .; length: 14; V: TRBV7-2; size: many; CDR3: CASSLDLRGYTIYF; DNA: TGTGCCAGCAGCTTAGACCTGAGGGGATACACCATATATTTT
J: TRBJ2-5; D: TRBD1; length: 16; V: TRBV5-1; size: .; CDR3: CASSPGTVLGKETQYF; DNA: TGCGCCAGCAGCCCGGGGACAGTTCTAGGTAAAGAGACCCAGTACTTC
J: TRBJ1-5; D: .; length: 13; V: TRBV30; size: many; CDR3: CAWSNQGRQPQHF; DNA: TGTGCCTGGAGTAACCAGGGACGACAGCCCCAGCATTTT
J: TRBJ2-5; D: TRBD2; length: 16; V: TRBV15; size: many; CDR3: CATSRGLAGEGETQYF; DNA: TGTGCCACCAGCAGAGGACTAGCGGGAGAGGGGGAGACCCAGTACTTC
J: TRBJ1-1; D: .; length: 15; V: TRBV28; size: .; CDR3: CASSPTGSSDTEAFF; DNA: TGTGCCAGCAGTCCTACAGGGAGTTCGGACACTGAAGCTTTCTTT
J: TRBJ1-1; D: .; length: 16; V: TRBV19; size: many; CDR3: CASSIAEGVMNTEAFF; DNA: TGTGCCAGTAGTATAGCGGAGGGGGTTATGAACACTGAAGCTTTCTTT
J: TRBJ2-7; D: .; length: 14; V: TRBV6-5; size: many; CDR3: CASSYSGQVGEQYF; DNA: TGTGCCAGCAGTTACTCGGGCCAGGTGGGCGAGCAGTACTTC
J: TRBJ1-6; D: .; length: 17; V: TRBV20-1; size: few; CDR3: CSAPKTPGGGDNSPLHF; DNA: TGCAGTGCTCCGAAGACCCCTGGGGGAGGGGATAATTCACCCCTCCACTTT
J: TRBJ2-2; D: TRBD2; length: 15; V: TRBV29-1; size: .; CDR3: CSVTSGRAVTGELFF; DNA: TGCAGCGTGACTAGCGGGAGGGCCGTAACCGGGGAGCTGTTTTTT
J: TRBJ2-7; D: .; length: 14; V: TRBV28; size: many; CDR3: CASSTTVPSYEQYF; DNA: TGTGCCAGCAGTACGACAGTGCCCTCCTACGAGCAGTACTTC
J: TRBJ2-2; D: TRBD1; length: 15; V: TRBV24-1; size: few; CDR3: CATSDDDRGREELFF; DNA: TGTGCCACCAGTGATGATGACAGGGGCCGTGAAGAGCTGTTTTTT
J: TRBJ1-2; D: .; length: 14; V: TRBV5-1; size: few; CDR3: CASSFEAPSNGYTF; DNA: TGCGCCAGCAGCTTTGAGGCCCCGTCGAATGGCTACACCTTC
J: TRBJ2-3; D: .; length: 14; V: TRBV28; size: .; CDR3: CASSLPRRADTQYF; DNA: TGTGCCAGCAGCCTTCCCCGAAGAGCAGATACGCAGTATTTT
J: TRBJ1-2; D: .; length: 13; V: TRBV15; size: many; CDR3: CATSTQGLYGYTF; DNA: TGTGCCACCAGCACTCAGGGCCTGTATGGCTACACCTTC
J: TRBJ2-1; D: .; length: 12; V: TRBV6-2/TRBV6-3; size: .; CDR3: CASTSSTPGQFF; DNA: TGTGCCAGCACCTCTTCGACCCCAGGGCAGTTCTTC
J: TRBJ1-5; D: .; length: 14; V: TRBV12-3/TRBV12-4; size: many; CDR3: CASSLSQYNQPQHF; DNA: TGTGCCAGCAGTTTATCCCAGTACAATCAGCCCCAGCATTTT
J: TRBJ1-5; D: .; length: 18; V: TRBV15; size: .; CDR3: CATSRDIEGGLVSQPQHF; DNA: TGTGCCACCAGCAGAGATATAGAGGGGGGTTTGGTTAGTCAGCCCCAGCATTTT